A single sample is the source of the 9 T cell receptor beta chains below, sequenced in a study of prognosis after radiotherapy for stage I lung cancer. Genomic DNA was the source, and TCR beta CDR3 was amplified from it by two-round multiplex PCR. Gene-specific TRBV and TRBJ primers were used in PCR round one. TCRdb re-analysed the multiplex PCR reads in MiXCR, keeping a single row per CDR3 protein. Of roughly 26,000 distinct CDR3 sequences in the sample, about 30% were seen once. This sample comprised PBMCs, obtained before or after stereotactic body radiation therapy (not recorded which). These receptors all come from a donor aged 50 or older with non-small cell lung cancer.

The chain employs TRBV7-2 and TRBJ1-1; 8 nucleotides align to TRBD1. The CDR3 length is 17 residues. Unmatched junction bases numbered 15, after V lost 5 bases and J lost 4 bases. Per the germline V gene, CDR1 is SGHTA and CDR2 is FQGNSA. The CDR3 region is CASSAPGQVGGGTEAFF. DNA of the CDR3: TGTGCCAGCAGCGCCCCGGGACAGGTCGGAGGCGGCACTGAAGCTTTCTTT.

This clonotype occurred many times. Here the CDR3 reads CASSSGTRNYGYTF. DNA of the CDR3: TGTGCCAGCAGTTCCGGGACGAGGAACTATGGCTACACCTTC. This chain links TRBV28 with TRBJ1-2; a possible D gene is TRBD1 (5 bases). Between the trimmed V and J ends, which lost 4 bases and 2 bases, there was a span of 11 bases. Germline V gene lookup returns CDR1 MDHEN and CDR2 SYDVKM. This CDR3 region has 14 residues.

With respect to this clonotype: A far larger clone is one base from this, pointing to a likely read error. The genes are TRBV7-9 and TRBJ2-2; D tentatively reads TRBD1 or TRBD2 (5 bases each). CDR3 length equals 16 residues. The germline V gene encodes CDR1 SEHNR and CDR2 FQNEAQ (reference sequence). Here the CDR3 DNA reads TGTGCCAGCAGCCACGGGGCCAGGGCGAACACCGGGGATCTGTTTTTT. It is translated as CASSHGARANTGDLFF.

The chain couples TRBV6-2 or TRBV6-3 to TRBJ2-7; 7 nucleotides match TRBD2. Unmatched junction bases numbered 4, after V lost 8 bases and J lost 0 bases. The CDR3 has 13 residues. Germline values: CDR1 MNHEY, CDR2 SVGEGT. Here the CDR3 DNA reads TGTGCCAGCGGGGAGGGGAACTCCTACGAGCAGTACTTC. Its protein is CASGEGNSYEQYF.

About this clonotype itself: A single base is all that separates this from a far larger clone, so a read error is likely. This chain links TRBV6-9 with TRBJ1-5; D gene uncertain. Germline-derived CDR1 and CDR2 are MNHGY and SVAAGI. There are 16 residues in the CDR3. The CDR3, as DNA: TGTGCCAGCAGTTACCTCACGGCGCCGTTCAATCAGCACCAGCATTTT. Translating it yields CASSYLTAPFNQHQHF.

This clonotype was recorded many times. This rearrangement joins TRBV19 to TRBJ1-3; D might be TRBD1 (5 bases). V was shortened by 6 bases and J by 1 base, with 13 bases between the two germline ends. Germline-derived CDR1 and CDR2 are LNHDA and SQIVND (reference sequence). The CDR3 length is 15 residues. CDR3 nucleotide sequence: TGTGCCAGTAGACCCAGGGATCGGTCTGGAAACACCATATATTTT. Translation gives CASRPRDRSGNTIYF.

This clonotype was recorded a few times. This chain joins TRBV9 and TRBJ2-5, with TRBD2 matching over 10 bases. The germline V gene encodes CDR1 SGDLS and CDR2 YYNGEE. J lost 1 base, V lost 0 bases, and 3 bases had no gene match. CDR3 length equals 16 residues. The CDR3 sequence: CASSVASGGAQETQYF. In DNA, the CDR3 is TGTGCCAGCAGCGTAGCCAGCGGGGGGGCCCAAGAGACCCAGTACTTC.

This clonotype was observed many times. The chain combines TRBV7-3 with TRBJ2-1; 8 positions match TRBD2. Germline CDR1 reads SGHTA; CDR2 reads FQGTGA. V dropped 2 bases and J dropped 4; count of bases not matched to a gene: 4. This CDR3 has 15 amino acids. CDR3 region: CASSLELAEYNEQFF. CDR3 in DNA: TGTGCCAGCAGCTTAGAACTAGCGGAGTACAATGAGCAGTTCTTC.

This clonotype has a count of ten or more. This sequence joins TRBV13 and TRBJ1-6; TRBD1 matches 9 bases. The CDR3 loop spans 18 amino acids. CDR1 is PRHDT, CDR2 FYEKMQ, per germline (reference sequence). V trimming: 2 bases; J trimming: 6 bases; junction bases outside the gene matches: 11. The CDR3 loop is CASSLMSGTGMGNSPLHF. CDR3 sequence (DNA): TGTGCCAGCAGCTTAATGAGCGGGACAGGGATGGGTAATTCACCCCTCCACTTT.